The 31 T cell receptor beta chains below come from one sample, sequenced in a study of T cell responses to AZD1222 COVID-19 vaccine. Sequencing was performed with immunoSEQ multiplex PCR; in TCRdb, only in-frame clones are kept and a portion is missing. This sample has 110,000 or so clones, with 75% to 90% found just once. The input for sequencing was peripheral blood, taken 28 days after the second AZD1222 dose. Receptor source: an adult who received the AZD1222 COVID-19 vaccine.

The rearrangement uses TRBV28 and TRBJ2-4; TRBD2 matches 11 bases. This CDR3 has 16 amino acids. Germline-derived CDR1 and CDR2 are MDHEN and SYDVKM. Trimming took 2 bases from V and 7 from J; bases not matched to a gene: 7. CDR3 loop: CASSLLAGGGRNIQYF. CDR3 nucleotides: TGTGCCAGCAGTTTACTAGCGGGGGGAGGGAGGAACATTCAGTACTTC.

This sequence joins TRBV11-3 and TRBJ2-1, with TRBD1 matching over 7 bases. In germline, CDR1 is SGHNT, CDR2 YENEEA. The CDR3 extends over 15 amino acids. The ends lost 4 bases at V and 0 bases at J; junction bases unmatched: 3. CDR3 loop: CASSSDRSSYNEQFF. The CDR3 nucleotides read TGTGCCAGCAGCTCGGACAGGAGCTCCTACAATGAGCAGTTCTTC.

The chain links TRBV6-5 to TRBJ1-5; 10 bases agree with TRBD1. The CDR3 has 14 amino acids. V lost 6 bases to trimming and J lost 8 bases; unmatched junction nucleotides: 7. Germline V gene data show CDR1 as MNHEY and CDR2 as SVGAGI. The CDR3, as DNA: TGTGCCAGCAGGGCCCCGGGACAGGGGAAGCCCCAGCATTTT. This encodes CASRAPGQGKPQHF.

The chain is built from TRBV9 and TRBJ2-1; a weak D match, TRBD1 (6 bases). Germline V gene lookup returns CDR1 SGDLS and CDR2 YYNGEE. The CDR3 runs to 16 residues. Trimming pared 0 bases from V and 5 bases from J, leaving 15 bases between. The CDR3, as DNA: TGTGCCAGCAGCGTAGGATTGGGGGCAAATAACAATGAGCAGTTCTTC. This codes for CASSVGLGANNNEQFF.

This clone was picked up a small number of times. The V gene is TRBV27, the J gene TRBJ2-7; D is ambiguous. CDR3 size: 13 residues. CDR1 is MNHEY, CDR2 SMNVEV, per germline (reference sequence). V lost 4 bases and J lost 0, with 7 bases in between. The DNA for the CDR3 is TGTGCCAGCAGTTGGCAAATCTCCTACGAGCAGTACTTC. This encodes CASSWQISYEQYF.

The chain is built from TRBV11-2 and TRBJ1-4; TRBD1 is a possible D gene (5 bases). Looked up from germline, CDR1 is SGHAT and CDR2 is FQNNGV. The CDR3 has 15 residues. Trimming left V 5 bases short and J 5 bases short, with 15 bases between. CDR3 DNA sequence: TGTGCCAGCAGCCCTTGGGGGGGACTAAATGAAAAACTGTTTTTT. This encodes CASSPWGGLNEKLFF.

The rearrangement joins TRBV11-3 to TRBJ2-7; TRBD1 might be the D (5 bases). V shed 5 bases and J shed 3 bases, with 8 bases lying between them. The CDR3 is made up of 12 amino acids. Germline values: CDR1 SGHNT, CDR2 YENEEA. This CDR3 reads CASSPGHYEQYF. DNA of the CDR3: TGTGCCAGCAGCCCTGGACACTACGAGCAGTACTTC.

This clone was detected only once. V usage is TRBV5-1 and J usage is TRBJ2-3, with D possibly matching TRBD1 (6 bases). Germline loops: CDR1 SGHRS, CDR2 YFSETQ. The CDR3 runs to 14 residues. The V end lost 0 bases, the J end lost 1 base, and 6 bases lay between the germline ends. Here the CDR3 reads CASSLDRGTDTQYF. CDR3 DNA sequence: TGCGCCAGCAGCTTGGACAGGGGCACAGATACGCAGTATTTT.

The chain couples TRBV12-5 to TRBJ2-1; either TRBD1 or TRBD2 may fit D (6 bases each). V lost 6 bases to trimming and J lost 8 bases, with 14 bases between them. Germline V lookup: CDR1 LGHNT, CDR2 FRNRAP. The CDR3 is 13 amino acids. The CDR3 spells CASGPSGGDEQFF. The CDR3, as DNA: TGTGCTAGTGGGCCCTCCGGGGGCGATGAGCAGTTCTTC.

The V gene is TRBV19, the J gene TRBJ2-1, with 9 bases identical to TRBD2. The trim removed 3 bases at V and 9 bases at J, leaving 9 bases unmatched. Germline V gives CDR1 LNHDA, CDR2 SQIVND (reference sequence). This CDR3 is built from 15 residues. The CDR3 DNA reads as TGTGCCAGTAGTATCGGGCGGGGGGGCCAAGCTGAGCAGTTCTTC. It encodes CASSIGRGGQAEQFF.

The chain is built from TRBV6-1 and TRBJ1-2; 8 positions match TRBD1. The V gene's germline CDR1 is MNHNS and CDR2 SASEGT. Trimming removed 2 bases from V and 4 bases from J; junction bases left unmatched: 9. This CDR3 has 16 residues. The DNA of the CDR3 is TGTGCCAGCAGTGAAAGAGGTGGCAGGGGGCCCTATGGCTACACCTTC. It codes for CASSERGGRGPYGYTF.

The V gene is TRBV15, the J gene TRBJ2-7; D is perhaps TRBD1 (6 bases). The V gene lost 4 bases and the J gene lost 2 bases, with 15 bases spanning the gap. The CDR3 is made up of 15 amino acids. CDR1 LNHNV and CDR2 YYDKDF come from the germline V gene (reference sequence). CDR3 bases: TGTGCCACCAGCACCGGACAGCTACCAACCTACGAGCAGTACTTC. It encodes CATSTGQLPTYEQYF. Complete variable domain (other parts from reference TRBV15 and TRBJ2-7): DAMVIQNPRYQVTQFGKPVTLSCSQTLNHNVMYWYQQKSSQAPKLLFHYYDKDFNNEADTPDNFQSRRPNTSFCFLDIRSPGLGDTAMYLCATSTGQLPTYEQYFGPGTRLTVT.

The V call is TRBV28, the J call TRBJ2-3; the match to TRBD2 covers 8 bases. This CDR3 contains 18 residues. The germline V gene encodes CDR1 MDHEN and CDR2 SYDVKM. The junction had 19 bases not matched to a gene; V was cut back by 6 bases and J by 5 bases. CDR3 nucleotides: TGTGCCAGCAGCCAAATATCGGGGCTAGCGGGCCCTCTAGATACGCAGTATTTT. Protein product: CASSQISGLAGPLDTQYF.

This clone was seen only once. The rearrangement joins TRBV14 to TRBJ2-7; D is unclear. Germline CDR1 reads SGHDN; CDR2 reads FVKESK. CDR3 size: 13 residues. With 3 bases removed from V and 2 bases from J, the gap between germline ends came to 8 bases. CDR3 DNA sequence: TGTGCCAGCAGCCATCGACACCCCTACGAGCAGTACTTC. This encodes CASSHRHPYEQYF.

The chain uses TRBV4-1 and TRBJ1-2; D uncertain. V lost 2 bases to trimming and J lost 4 bases, with 8 bases between them. Germline values: CDR1 MGHRA, CDR2 YSYEKL. The CDR3 has 13 amino acids. DNA of the CDR3: TGCGCCAGCAGCCAATCAGGAGTCTATGGCTACACCTTC. Protein: CASSQSGVYGYTF.

The chain uses TRBV29-1 and TRBJ2-2, with 10 nucleotides matching TRBD2. J lost 3 bases, V lost 6 bases, and 19 bases had no gene match. Germline assignment: CDR1 SQVTM and CDR2 ANQGSEA. The CDR3 is 19 residues long. The CDR3 protein is CSVAPLGLAGESYTGELFF. Here the CDR3 DNA reads TGCAGCGTGGCGCCCCTGGGGCTAGCGGGAGAGTCGTACACCGGGGAGCTGTTTTTT.

The gene calls are TRBV19 and TRBJ2-1, with a weak D call TRBD1 (6 bases). The CDR3 loop spans 18 amino acids. The V gene lost 3 bases and the J gene lost 4 bases, with 22 bases spanning the gap. Per the germline V gene, CDR1 is LNHDA and CDR2 is SQIVND (reference sequence). CDR3 in amino acids: CASSIMSKQGIPYNEQFF. CDR3 sequence (DNA): TGTGCCAGTAGTATCATGTCAAAACAGGGAATACCATACAATGAGCAGTTCTTC.

The chain is built from TRBV27 and TRBJ2-7, with D uncertain. Germline CDR1 and CDR2: MNHEY and SMNVEV (reference sequence). Trimming left V 5 bases short and J 12 bases short, with 23 bases between. The CDR3 length is 14 residues. Here the CDR3 reads CASSMTDRPARLYF. As DNA, the CDR3 is TGTGCCAGCAGTATGACGGACCGACCAGCGAGATTGTACTTC.

In nucleotides, the CDR3 is TGTGCCAGCAGCGTTGGGACAGGGGGCAAGAATCACTATGGCTACACCTTC. Translated: CASSVGTGGKNHYGYTF. The chain carries TRBV7-6 and TRBJ1-2, with 12 bases fitting TRBD1. Germline-derived CDR1 and CDR2 are SGHVS and FNYEAQ. The trim removed 5 bases at V and 3 bases at J, leaving 10 bases unmatched. The CDR3 extends over 17 amino acids.

The chain joins TRBV14 to TRBJ1-1, with TRBD1 matching 9 bases. The CDR3 has 15 amino acids. Germline V gene lookup returns CDR1 SGHDN and CDR2 FVKESK. The ends lost 2 bases at V and 5 bases at J; junction bases unmatched: 6. CDR3 sequence (DNA): TGTGCCAGCAGCCAAATTGCCGGGACAGGGACTGAAGCTTTCTTT. Encoded protein: CASSQIAGTGTEAFF. Full variable domain (rest looked up from reference TRBV14 and TRBJ1-1): EAGVTQFPSHSVIEKGQTVTLRCDPISGHDNLYWYRRVMGKEIKFLLHFVKESKQDESGMPNNRFLAERTGGTYSTLKVQPAELEDSGVYFCASSQIAGTGTEAFFGQGTRLTVV.

J is TRBJ1-1 and V is TRBV18; possible D gene TRBD1, 5 bases. Germline CDR1 KGHSH, CDR2 LQKENI. V shed 2 bases and J shed 4 bases, with 11 bases lying between them. The CDR3 length is 14 residues. The CDR3 loop is CASSPGAGRTEAFF. The CDR3 region has the DNA TGTGCCAGCTCACCAGGGGCGGGTCGCACTGAAGCTTTCTTT.

The chain carries TRBV5-1 and TRBJ1-4; a weak D match, TRBD1 (6 bases). The CDR3 is 14 residues long. The V end lost 0 bases, the J end lost 11 bases, and 14 bases lay between the germline ends. CDR1 is SGHRS and CDR2 is YFSETQ in the germline V gene. CDR3 in amino acids: CASSLEGVQEKLFF. The CDR3 nucleotides are TGCGCCAGCAGCTTGGAGGGGGTCCAGGAGAAACTGTTTTTT.

The V call is TRBV11-2, the J call TRBJ2-7; 8 positions match TRBD1. The CDR3 loop spans 17 amino acids. The germline V gene has CDR1 SGHAT and CDR2 FQNNGV. The V gene end was trimmed by 4 bases and the J gene end by 3 bases; junction bases not matched to a gene: 14. The CDR3 loop reads CASSSAFTDRGFYEQYF. The CDR3 region has the DNA TGTGCCAGCAGCTCAGCCTTCACAGACAGGGGATTCTACGAGCAGTACTTC.

The chain has TRBV24-1 and TRBJ2-2, with D possibly TRBD1 on 6 matching bases. Deletions cut 1 base from V and 5 bases from J, with 10 bases between. The CDR3 is 15 amino acids. Germline-derived CDR1 and CDR2 are KGHDR and SFDVKD. The CDR3 loop is CATSDLARGTGELFF. The CDR3 DNA follows: TGTGCCACCAGTGATTTAGCCAGGGGAACCGGGGAGCTGTTTTTT.

This chain joins TRBV28 and TRBJ2-7; 7 bases fit TRBD2. There are 14 residues in the CDR3. Germline-derived CDR1 and CDR2 are MDHEN and SYDVKM. J gave up 2 bases and V 3 bases, and 4 bases lay outside the gene matches. The DNA of the CDR3 is TGTGCCAGCAGTTTTAGCGGGTTGACCTACGAGCAGTACTTC. Translation gives CASSFSGLTYEQYF. Filled out from reference TRBV28 and TRBJ2-7, the complete variable domain reads DVKVTQSSRYLVKRTGEKVFLECVQDMDHENMFWYRQDPGLGLRLIYFSYDVKMKEKGDIPEGYSVSREKKERFSLILESASTNQTSMYLCASSFSGLTYEQYFGPGTRLTVT.

The J gene is TRBJ1-5, the V gene TRBV6-5, with 7 bases that match TRBD1. The CDR3 length is 13 residues. CDR1 and CDR2 from the germline V gene are MNHEY and SVGAGI. After removal of 6 bases from V and 2 bases from J, the junction contained 1 base not matched to a gene. The CDR3 DNA sequence: TGTGCCAGCAGCAGGGGGGGCAATCAGCCCCAGCATTTT. It codes for CASSRGGNQPQHF.

This clone was detected only a few times. The rearrangement uses TRBV5-8 and TRBJ1-1, with a tentative D call TRBD1 (5 bases). V lost 2 bases and J 0 bases, leaving 11 bases between the germline ends. Germline CDR1 reads SGHTS; CDR2 reads YDEGEE. The CDR3 has 15 amino acids. CDR3 in amino acids: CASSLWGKMNTEAFF. For the CDR3, the DNA is TGTGCCAGCAGCTTATGGGGGAAGATGAACACTGAAGCTTTCTTT.

This clone was detected only once. This chain uses TRBV5-6 with TRBJ2-7; tentatively, D is TRBD2 (6 bases). Germline V gene lookup returns CDR1 SGHDT and CDR2 YYEEEE. Trimming shortened V by 6 bases and J by 7 bases, and 17 bases separated the two germline ends. CDR3 size: 13 residues. CDR3 residues: CASKVSGGREQYF. CDR3 nucleotide sequence: TGTGCCAGCAAAGTCTCCGGGGGAAGGGAGCAGTACTTC.

The V gene is TRBV24-1, the J gene TRBJ1-5; D perhaps matches TRBD1 (5 bases). Trimming left V 6 bases short and J 3 bases short, with 29 bases between. Germline CDR1 and CDR2: KGHDR and SFDVKD. CDR3 length equals 20 residues. CDR3 in DNA: TGTGCCACCAGTAGGGGCGACCGAGGACCTAACTTAGGATCCAATCAGCCCCAGCATTTT. This codes for CATSRGDRGPNLGSNQPQHF.

This rearrangement joins TRBV7-6 to TRBJ1-1; D gene ambiguous. The CDR3 loop spans 16 amino acids. Trimming shortened V by 5 bases and J by 1 base, and 17 bases separated the two germline ends. Germline-derived CDR1 and CDR2 are SGHVS and FNYEAQ. CDR3 amino acids: CASSLTYGQPNTEAFF. The CDR3 DNA reads as TGTGCCAGCAGCCTTACCTATGGGCAGCCGAACACTGAAGCTTTCTTT.

The gene calls are TRBV6-5 and TRBJ1-2; 8 bases agree with TRBD1. The V gene end was trimmed by 5 bases and the J gene end by 4 bases; junction bases not matched to a gene: 9. CDR1 MNHEY and CDR2 SVGAGI come from the germline V gene. There are 15 residues in the CDR3. The CDR3 spells CASSRRPDRAYGYTF. As DNA, the CDR3 is TGTGCCAGCAGTCGACGACCGGACAGGGCCTATGGCTACACCTTC.